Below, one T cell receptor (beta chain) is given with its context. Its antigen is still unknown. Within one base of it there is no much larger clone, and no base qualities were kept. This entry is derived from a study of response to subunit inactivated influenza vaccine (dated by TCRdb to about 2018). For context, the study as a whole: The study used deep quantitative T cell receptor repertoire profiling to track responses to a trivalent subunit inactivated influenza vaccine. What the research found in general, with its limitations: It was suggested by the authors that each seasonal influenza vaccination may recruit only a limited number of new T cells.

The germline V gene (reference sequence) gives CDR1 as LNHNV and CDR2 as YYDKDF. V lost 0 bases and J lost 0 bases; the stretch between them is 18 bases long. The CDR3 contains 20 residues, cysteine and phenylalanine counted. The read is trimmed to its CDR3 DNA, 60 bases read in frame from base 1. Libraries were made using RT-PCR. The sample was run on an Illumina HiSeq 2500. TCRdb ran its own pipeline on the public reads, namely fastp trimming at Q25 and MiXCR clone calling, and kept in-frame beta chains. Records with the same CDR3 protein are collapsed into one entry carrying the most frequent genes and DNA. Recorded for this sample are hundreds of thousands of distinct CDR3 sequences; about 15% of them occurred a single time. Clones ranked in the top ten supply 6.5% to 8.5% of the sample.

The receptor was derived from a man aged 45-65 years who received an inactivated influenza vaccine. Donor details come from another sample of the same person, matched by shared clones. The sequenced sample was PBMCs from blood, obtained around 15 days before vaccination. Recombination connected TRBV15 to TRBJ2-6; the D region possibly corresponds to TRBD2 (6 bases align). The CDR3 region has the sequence CATSRDFAGTPYSGANVLTF. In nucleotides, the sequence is TGTGCCACCAGCAGAGACTTCGCAGGGACTCCTTACTCTGGGGCCAACGTCCTGACTTTC.